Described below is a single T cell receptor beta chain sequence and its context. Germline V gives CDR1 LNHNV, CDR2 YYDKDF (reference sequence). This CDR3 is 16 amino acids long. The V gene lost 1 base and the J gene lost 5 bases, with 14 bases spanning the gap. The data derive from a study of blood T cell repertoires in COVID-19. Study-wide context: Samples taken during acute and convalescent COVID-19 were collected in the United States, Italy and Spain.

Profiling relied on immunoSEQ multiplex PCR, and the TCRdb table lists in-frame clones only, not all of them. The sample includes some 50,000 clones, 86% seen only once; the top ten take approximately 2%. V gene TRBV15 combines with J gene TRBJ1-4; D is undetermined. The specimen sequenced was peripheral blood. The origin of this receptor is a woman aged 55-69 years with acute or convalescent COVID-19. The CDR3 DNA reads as TGTGCCACCAGCAGAGGATGGGGAGCGGCCAATGAAAAACTGTTTTTT. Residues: CATSRGWGAANEKLFF. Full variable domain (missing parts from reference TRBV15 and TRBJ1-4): DAMVIQNPRYQVTQFGKPVTLSCSQTLNHNVMYWYQQKSSQAPKLLFHYYDKDFNNEADTPDNFQSRRPNTSFCFLDIRSPGLGDTAMYLCATSRGWGAANEKLFFGSGTQLSVL.